This TCR beta chain was obtained from a study of blood T cells in healthy people across ages. PCR was performed a second time for 7 to 11 cycles using a sample-barcoded 5' primer and a J-beta primer mix. Every cDNA molecule carried a tag from a template-switch adaptor bearing 12 random nucleotides. TCRdb reanalysed the 5' RACE reads using MiXCR and keeps one entry per CDR3 protein. The sample includes roughly 860,000 distinct CDR3 sequences, approximately 65% seen only once; the top ten take 28%. Details on this clonotype: What it binds is not known.

Study observations and caveats: Among long-lived donors, naive CD4+ cells were more numerous and diversity higher than in aged donors.

Trimming removed 3 bases from V and 10 bases from J, with 13 bases in between. Germline V gene sequence: CDR1 ENHRY, CDR2 SYGVKD. The CDR3 loop spans 13 amino acids. The chain recombines TRBV10-3 with TRBJ2-4; D unresolved. The TCR was taken from a man between 25 and 39 years old in good health. Specimen: blood. CDR3 DNA sequence: TGTGCCATCAGTGAAATCCCCCAAGGGATTCAGTACTTC. It encodes CAISEIPQGIQYF.